This passage covers 23 T cell receptor beta chains from one sample sequenced in a study of blood T cell repertoires in COVID-19. Repertoires were generated with immunoSEQ multiplex PCR, while TCRdb's copy carries only in-frame clones and drops some. The table includes some 280,000 clones, around 90% detected once. Specimen: peripheral blood. The source of these receptors is a woman aged 40 to 50 who had recovered from COVID-19.

The rearrangement links TRBV30 to TRBJ2-2; 7 positions agree with TRBD2. Germline assignment: CDR1 GTSNPN and CDR2 SVGIG (reference sequence). The CDR3 is made up of 13 amino acids. V was clipped by 4 bases and J by 3 bases; unmatched bases: 2. The CDR3: CAWTRGYTGELFF. The CDR3 nucleotides read TGTGCCTGGACGCGGGGGTACACCGGGGAGCTGTTTTTT.

This sequence joins TRBV29-1 and TRBJ2-7, with 9 positions matching TRBD2. V shed 6 bases, J shed 3 bases, and the junction held 6 bases outside the gene matches. Germline values: CDR1 SQVTM, CDR2 ANQGSEA. This CDR3 comprises 13 residues. The CDR3 region has the DNA TGCAGCGTCCGGACTAGCGAGGTCTACGAGCAGTACTTC. This codes for CSVRTSEVYEQYF.

The rearrangement uses TRBV7-2 and TRBJ1-1; a possible D gene is TRBD1 (6 bases). CDR3 length equals 14 residues. V lost 3 bases, J lost 4 bases, and 12 bases lay in between. CDR1 and CDR2 from the germline V gene are SGHTA and FQGNSA. The CDR3 loop reads CASSFTGSATEAFF. For the CDR3, the DNA is TGTGCCAGCAGCTTTACAGGGTCCGCCACTGAAGCTTTCTTT.

This chain's CDR3 is CASSEYGSKETQYF. The CDR3 coding sequence is TGTGCCAGCAGTGAATATGGCAGTAAAGAGACCCAGTACTTC. The chain joins TRBV25-1 to TRBJ2-5; no definite D call. Germline values: CDR1 MGHDK, CDR2 SYGVNS. Trimming stripped 0 bases from V and 3 bases from J, with 8 bases between. There are 14 residues in the CDR3.

V gene TRBV10-3 combines with J gene TRBJ2-1; the D gene is possibly TRBD2 (5 bases). Trimming pared 7 bases from V and 15 bases from J, leaving 19 bases between. The CDR3 totals 12 residues. Germline lookup yields CDR1 ENHRY and CDR2 SYGVKD. CDR3 amino acids: CAITPSGRAPFF. DNA of the CDR3: TGTGCCATCACCCCGTCGGGAAGGGCGCCGTTCTTC.

CDR3 bases: TGTGCCAGCACCCGTAGGGGGGAGGGCTACAATGAGCAGTTCTTC. This codes for CASTRRGEGYNEQFF. V usage is TRBV2 and J usage is TRBJ2-1, with D perhaps matching TRBD2 (7 bases). Germline assignment: CDR1 SNHLY and CDR2 FYNNEI. The CDR3 is made up of 15 amino acids. The ends were cut back, 7 bases at V and 3 bases at J, with 16 bases in the middle.

This clone came up once. The V and J genes are TRBV5-1 and TRBJ1-1; no firm D call. Germline V gene data show CDR1 as SGHRS and CDR2 as YFSETQ. This CDR3 region has 14 residues. The V end was cut by 1 base, the J end by 5 bases, with 12 bases between. This CDR3 is CASSLSEGETEAFF. CDR3 nucleotide sequence: TGCGCCAGCAGCTTGAGTGAGGGCGAGACTGAAGCTTTCTTT.

This rearrangement joins TRBV2 to TRBJ1-4; D ambiguous. From germline, CDR1 is SNHLY and CDR2 FYNNEI. Trimming removed 9 bases from V and 0 bases from J, with 8 bases in between. The CDR3 totals 13 residues. CDR3 in DNA: TGTGCCAGTGGGCCAGCAACTAATGAAAAACTGTTTTTT. Translation: CASGPATNEKLFF.

This clone was observed a single time. The chain recombines TRBV5-1 with TRBJ1-2; D remains unclear. The CDR3 covers 14 residues. Per germline, CDR1 SGHRS and CDR2 YFSETQ. V lost 3 bases and J 8 bases, leaving 17 bases between the germline ends. The CDR3 here is CASSSNDPAGGYTF. The CDR3 DNA reads as TGCGCCAGCAGCTCAAACGACCCGGCCGGGGGCTACACCTTC.

The chain employs TRBV28 and TRBJ2-2; D is unresolved. This CDR3 contains 14 residues. V lost 3 bases and J lost 1, with 6 bases in between. CDR1 and CDR2 from the germline V gene are MDHEN and SYDVKM. CDR3: CASSFSVNTGELFF. DNA of the CDR3: TGTGCCAGCAGTTTTTCAGTGAACACCGGGGAGCTGTTTTTT.

This clone was seen once. This chain connects TRBV5-1 to TRBJ2-2; D is unresolved. The V gene lost 4 bases and the J gene lost 1 base, with 26 bases spanning the gap. Germline V CDR1 and CDR2: SGHRS, YFSETQ. The CDR3 is made up of 20 amino acids. CDR3 coding DNA: TGCGCCAGCAGCCTCGTCTTGATGTCTGGTTGGGCAGAGAACACCGGGGAGCTGTTTTTT. This encodes CASSLVLMSGWAENTGELFF.

The chain recombines TRBV5-4 with TRBJ2-3; D remains ambiguous. Trimming removed 0 bases at V and 4 bases at J, with 3 bases between. This CDR3 has 12 amino acids. The germline CDR1 and CDR2 sequences are SGHNT and YYREEE (reference sequence). In DNA, the CDR3 is TGTGCCAGCAGCTTGGGCGCAGATACGCAGTATTTT. Translated: CASSLGADTQYF.

The rearrangement links TRBV6-5 to TRBJ1-2; 8 bases line up with TRBD1. CDR3 length: 16 residues. V dropped 2 bases and J dropped 5; count of bases not matched to a gene: 10. Germline-derived CDR1 and CDR2 are MNHEY and SVGAGI. In DNA form, the CDR3 reads TGTGCCAGCAGTTACAACAAGGGCAGGGGGCCTTATGGCTACACCTTC. Translating gives CASSYNKGRGPYGYTF.

The V and J genes are TRBV4-1 and TRBJ2-2; TRBD1 aligns across 10 bases. Germline trimming cut 1 base from V and 6 bases from J; bases unmatched to any gene: 8. Germline V gene lookup returns CDR1 MGHRA and CDR2 YSYEKL. The CDR3 consists of 17 residues. This CDR3 reads CASSQVRQGAKSGELFF. The DNA of the CDR3 is TGCGCCAGCAGCCAAGTTCGACAGGGGGCGAAATCCGGGGAGCTGTTTTTT.

This chain joins TRBV10-1 and TRBJ2-5, with 7 bases that match TRBD1. V was pared by 0 bases and J by 1 base, with 5 bases of the junction left unmatched. The length of the CDR3 is 16 residues. Germline values: CDR1 WNHNN, CDR2 SYGVQD (reference sequence). The CDR3 nucleotides read TGCGCCAGCAGTGAGTCGACAGGGTTAGGCCAAGAGACCCAGTACTTC. It codes for CASSESTGLGQETQYF.

J is TRBJ1-1 and V is TRBV30; 7 bases match TRBD1. CDR1 GTSNPN and CDR2 SVGIG come from the germline V gene (reference sequence). J gave up 4 bases and V 6 bases, and 8 bases lay outside the gene matches. The CDR3 totals 13 residues. CDR3 in amino acids: CACHRTGGTEAFF. CDR3 nucleotides: TGTGCCTGTCACCGGACAGGAGGCACTGAAGCTTTCTTT.

This chain joins TRBV6-5 and TRBJ2-7; TRBD2 agrees at 7 bases. Unmatched junction bases numbered 3, after V lost 2 bases and J lost 5 bases. The CDR3 totals 13 residues. Germline V CDR1 and CDR2: MNHEY, SVGAGI. Here the CDR3 reads CASSYIRGDEQYF. In DNA form, the CDR3 reads TGTGCCAGCAGTTACATCCGGGGGGACGAGCAGTACTTC.

The chain is built from TRBV27 and TRBJ2-7; TRBD1 is a possible D gene (6 bases). The CDR3 runs 13 residues. Trimming took off 3 bases at V and 2 bases at J, with 8 bases between the two ends. Germline loops: CDR1 MNHEY, CDR2 SMNVEV (reference sequence). CDR3 nucleotides: TGTGCCAGCAGTTTGCAGGGGACCTACGAGCAGTACTTC. Amino acids: CASSLQGTYEQYF.

For the CDR3, the DNA is TGCGCCAGCAGCTCGGGACAGGGGAGGGATCAAGAGACCCAGTACTTC. Its protein product is CASSSGQGRDQETQYF. The V gene is TRBV5-1, the J gene TRBJ2-5, with TRBD1 matching 10 bases. V was pared by 3 bases and J by 2 bases, with 7 bases of the junction left unmatched. Germline V gives CDR1 SGHRS, CDR2 YFSETQ. The CDR3 totals 16 residues.

This clone was seen once. This chain uses TRBV12-3 or TRBV12-4 with TRBJ1-5; a weak D match, TRBD1 (5 bases). This CDR3 contains 12 residues. Deletions cut 4 bases from V and 11 bases from J, with 12 bases between. The CDR3 is CASSSGRGTQHF. CDR3 coding DNA: TGTGCCAGCAGTTCCGGACGGGGGACCCAGCATTTT.

The chain recombines TRBV10-2 with TRBJ1-4; no firm D call. The CDR3 is made up of 14 amino acids. Trimming cost V 6 bases and J 1 base, with 9 bases left between them. The V gene's germline CDR1 is WSHSY and CDR2 SAAADI. CDR3 nucleotides: TGCGCCAGCAGAGAAGCGGGAACTAATGAAAAACTGTTTTTT. Protein product: CASREAGTNEKLFF.

The chain employs TRBV4-1 and TRBJ1-6, with D maybe TRBD1 (5 bases). Trimming removed 1 base at V and 0 bases at J, with 10 bases between. The CDR3 loop spans 17 amino acids. The V gene's germline CDR1 is MGHRA and CDR2 YSYEKL. CDR3 in DNA: TGCGCCAGCAGCCAAGCACAGGCCCGCTCCTATAATTCACCCCTCCACTTT. Its translation: CASSQAQARSYNSPLHF.

This clone has a single count. This chain links TRBV11-2 with TRBJ1-3, with 8 positions matching TRBD1. The CDR3 totals 17 residues. V lost 0 bases and J lost 2; bases outside the gene matches: 6. CDR1 and CDR2 from the germline V gene are SGHAT and FQNNGV. Here the CDR3 reads CASSLDRGTGPGNTIYF. The CDR3 region has the DNA TGTGCCAGCAGCTTAGATCGCGGGACAGGTCCTGGAAACACCATATATTTT. Looking up the rest from reference TRBV11-2 and TRBJ1-3 gives the full variable domain: EAGVAQSPRYKIIEKRQSVAFWCNPISGHATLYWYQQILGQGPKLLIQFQNNGVVDDSQLPKDRFSAERLKGVDSTLKIQPAKLEDSAVYLCASSLDRGTGPGNTIYFGEGSWLTVV.